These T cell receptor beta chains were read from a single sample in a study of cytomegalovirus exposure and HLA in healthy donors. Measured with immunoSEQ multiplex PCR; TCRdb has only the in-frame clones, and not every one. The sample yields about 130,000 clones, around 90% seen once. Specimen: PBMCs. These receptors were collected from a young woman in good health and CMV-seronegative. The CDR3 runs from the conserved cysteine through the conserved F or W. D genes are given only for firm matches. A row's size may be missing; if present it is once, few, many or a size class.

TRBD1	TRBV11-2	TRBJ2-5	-	TGTGCCAGCAGCTCTCCGAGGGTGACAGGGGCATCGGAGACCCAGTACTTC	CASSSPRVTGASETQYF
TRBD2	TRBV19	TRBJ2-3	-	TGTGCCAGTAGTTCCCGCCCGGGACTAGCGGGAGATACGCAGTATTTT	CASSSRPGLAGDTQYF
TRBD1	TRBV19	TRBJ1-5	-	TGTGCCAGTAACCCGGGACAGGGCAATCAGCCCCAGCATTTT	CASNPGQGNQPQHF
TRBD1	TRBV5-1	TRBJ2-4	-	TGCGCCAGCTGGGACAGGGGGAGCCAAAACATTCAGTACTTC	CASWDRGSQNIQYF
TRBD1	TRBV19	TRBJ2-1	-	TGTGCCAGTATAGGACCGGGACAGACCTACAATGAGCAGTTCTTC	CASIGPGQTYNEQFF
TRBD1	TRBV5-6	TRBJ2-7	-	TGTGCCAGCAGCTGGACAGGGAACGAGCAGTACTTC	CASSWTGNEQYF
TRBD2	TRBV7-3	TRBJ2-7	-	TGTGCCAGCAGAGCGGGACTAGCGGGGGCCTACGAGCAGTACTTC	CASRAGLAGAYEQYF
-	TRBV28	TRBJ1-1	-	TGTGCCAGCAGTTTAGAGTCCTTTGAAGCTTTCTTT	CASSLESFEAFF
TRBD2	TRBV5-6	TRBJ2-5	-	TGTGCCAGCAGCTTGGTTGGGACTAGGGAGACCCAGTACTTC	CASSLVGTRETQYF
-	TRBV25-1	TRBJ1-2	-	TGTGCCAGCAGCACAGGTTTCAACTATGGCTACACCTTC	CASSTGFNYGYTF
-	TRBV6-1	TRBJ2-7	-	TGTGCCAGCAGTGACCAGAACGAGCAGTACTTC	CASSDQNEQYF
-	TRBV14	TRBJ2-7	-	TGTGCCAGCAGATCGTCGCGCTCCTACGAGCAGTACTTC	CASRSSRSYEQYF
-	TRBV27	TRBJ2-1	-	TGTGCCAGCAAGAGTACCGACTCCTACAATGAGCAGTTCTTC	CASKSTDSYNEQFF
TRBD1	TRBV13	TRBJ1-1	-	TGTGCCAGCAGCGGCCCCGGGACAGGGGGCTGGGCTGAAGCTTTCTTT	CASSGPGTGGWAEAFF
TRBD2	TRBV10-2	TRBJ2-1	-	TGCGCCAGCAGTGGACTAGCCATAAATGAGCAGTTCTTC	CASSGLAINEQFF
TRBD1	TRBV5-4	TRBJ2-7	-	TGTGCCAGCAGCTGGGGACAGGGTGGTTCCTACGAGCAGTACTTC	CASSWGQGGSYEQYF
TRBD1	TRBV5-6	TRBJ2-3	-	TGTGCCAGCAGCTTAGCAGGGGGCGCCTTGGCAGATACGCAGTATTTT	CASSLAGGALADTQYF
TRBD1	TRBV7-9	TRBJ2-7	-	TGTGCCAGCAGCGCAAGACAGGGCCCCTACGAGCAGTACTTC	CASSARQGPYEQYF
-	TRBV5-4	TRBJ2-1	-	TGTGCCAGCAGCGAAAGGTTGGGAGGCCTCCGAGGTGAGCAGTTCTTC	CASSERLGGLRGEQFF
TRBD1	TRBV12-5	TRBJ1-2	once	TGTGCTAGTGGTTTGGGATGGACAGGGGGCGAAGATGGCTACACCTTC	CASGLGWTGGEDGYTF
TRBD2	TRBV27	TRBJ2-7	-	TGTGCCAGCAGTTTATTGGGCGGGGGGACTCCCTCCGAGCAGTACTTC	CASSLLGGGTPSEQYF
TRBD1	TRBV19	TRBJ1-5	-	TGTGCCAGTAGGCCCGGGACAGGGGCGTACCGCAATCAGCCCCAGCATTTT	CASRPGTGAYRNQPQHF
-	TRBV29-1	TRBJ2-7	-	TGCAGCGTTGAAGTCAGGGCGTACGAGCAGTACTTC	CSVEVRAYEQYF
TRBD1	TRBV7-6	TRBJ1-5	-	TGTGCCAGCAGCTTAGAGGCAGGGGGTAGCAATCAGCCCCAGCATTTT	CASSLEAGGSNQPQHF
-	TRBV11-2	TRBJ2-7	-	TGTGCCAGCAGCTGGGACTGGATCTACGAGCAGTACTTC	CASSWDWIYEQYF
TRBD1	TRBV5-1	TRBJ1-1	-	TGCGCCAGCAGCTTCACGGGACAGGGGAACACTGAAGCTTTCTTT	CASSFTGQGNTEAFF
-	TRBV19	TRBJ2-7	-	TGTGCCTCTTCCAGGGGACGGAACTACGAGCAGTACTTC	CASSRGRNYEQYF
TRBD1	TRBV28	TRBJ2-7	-	TGTGCCAGCAGAGGGGGACAGGGGGTCGAGCAGTACTTC	CASRGGQGVEQYF
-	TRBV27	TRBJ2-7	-	TGTGCCAGCAGTTTATCTGGTACCCGGGGATCCTACGAGCAGTACTTC	CASSLSGTRGSYEQYF
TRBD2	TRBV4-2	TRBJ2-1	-	TGTGCCAGCAGCCAAGAAACTAGCGGCTCCTACAATGAGCAGTTCTTC	CASSQETSGSYNEQFF
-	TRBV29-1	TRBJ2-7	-	TGCAGCGTTGAAGACACAGGATACGAGCAGTACTTC	CSVEDTGYEQYF
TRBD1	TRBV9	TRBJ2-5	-	TGTGCCAGCAGTGACATGGGACAGGGTGGAGAGACCCAGTACTTC	CASSDMGQGGETQYF
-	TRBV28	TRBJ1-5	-	TGTGCCAGCAGTTTGAGGCAGGGTAATCAGCCCCAGCATTTT	CASSLRQGNQPQHF
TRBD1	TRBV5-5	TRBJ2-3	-	TGTGCCAGCAGCCCAGAAGGACAGGGGGCGCAGTATTTT	CASSPEGQGAQYF
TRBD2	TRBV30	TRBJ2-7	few	TGTGCCTGGAGTCCTCGACTAGCGGGAACGCAGTACTTC	CAWSPRLAGTQYF
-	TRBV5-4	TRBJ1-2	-	TGTGCCAGCAGCACGGACAGACTTAGCTATGGCTACACCTTC	CASSTDRLSYGYTF
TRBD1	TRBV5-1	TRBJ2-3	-	TGCGCCAGCAGCTCGGACAGGAATTCGGGCACAGATACGCAGTATTTT	CASSSDRNSGTDTQYF
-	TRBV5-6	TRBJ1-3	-	TGTGCCAGCAGCTTTGGGGGGAGCTCTGGAAACACCATATATTTT	CASSFGGSSGNTIYF
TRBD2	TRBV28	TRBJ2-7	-	TGTGCCAGCAGTTTCCCGGGAGGGCGGGAGCAGTACTTC	CASSFPGGREQYF
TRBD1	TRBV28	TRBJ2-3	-	TGTGCCAGCAACCAGCCGGGACAGGGGACAGATACGCAGTATTTT	CASNQPGQGTDTQYF
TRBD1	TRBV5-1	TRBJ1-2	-	TGCGCCAGCAGCTTACAGGGACAGGGGAAAGGCTACACCTTC	CASSLQGQGKGYTF
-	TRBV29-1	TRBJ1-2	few	TGCAGCGTTGAACGGTCCTATGGCTACACCTTC	CSVERSYGYTF
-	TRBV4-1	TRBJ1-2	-	TGCGCCAGCAGCCAAGTTGGGGCAGTGGGTTTTAGGTATGGCTACACCTTC	CASSQVGAVGFRYGYTF
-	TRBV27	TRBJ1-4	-	TGTGCCAGCAGTTTAAGCGGAGCAACTAATGAAAAACTGTTTTTT	CASSLSGATNEKLFF
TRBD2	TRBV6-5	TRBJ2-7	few	TGTGCCAGCAGGCCACTAGCGGGAGGGCTGGGGGAGCAGTACTTC	CASRPLAGGLGEQYF
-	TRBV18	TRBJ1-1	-	TGTGCCAGCCGTGAGGGGAGGACTGAAGCTTTCTTT	CASREGRTEAFF
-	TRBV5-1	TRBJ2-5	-	TGCGCCAGCAGCGGAGTTAGGTCAGCGGTTCTAGGGACCCAGTACTTC	CASSGVRSAVLGTQYF
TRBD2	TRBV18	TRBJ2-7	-	TGTGCCAGCTCAGGGGGACTAGCGATTGAGCAGTACTTC	CASSGGLAIEQYF
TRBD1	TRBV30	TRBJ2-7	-	TGTGCCTGGAGTCGAGGGCAGGGGGCGCATGAGCAGTACTTC	CAWSRGQGAHEQYF
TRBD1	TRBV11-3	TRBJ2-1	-	TGTGCCAGCAGCCAAGGACTAGGATGGGACAGGGTATTCTATGAGCAGTTCTTC	CASSQGLGWDRVFYEQFF